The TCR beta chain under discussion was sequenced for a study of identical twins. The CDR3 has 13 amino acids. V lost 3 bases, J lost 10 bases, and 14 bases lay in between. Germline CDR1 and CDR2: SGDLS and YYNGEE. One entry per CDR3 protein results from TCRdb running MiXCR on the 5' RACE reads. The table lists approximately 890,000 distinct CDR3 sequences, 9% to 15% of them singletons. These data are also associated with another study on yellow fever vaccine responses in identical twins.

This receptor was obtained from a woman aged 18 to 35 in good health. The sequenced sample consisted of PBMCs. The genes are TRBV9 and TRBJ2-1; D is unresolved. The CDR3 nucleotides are TGTGCCAGCAGCGCTGTAGCCCTAGGAGAGCAGTTCTTC. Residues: CASSAVALGEQFF. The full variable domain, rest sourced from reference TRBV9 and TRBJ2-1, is DSGVTQTPKHLITATGQRVTLRCSPRSGDLSVYWYQQSLDQGLQFLIQYYNGEERAKGNILERFSAQQFPDLHSELNLSSLELGDSALYFCASSAVALGEQFFGPGTRLTVL.